Listed below are T cell receptor beta chains from one sample, sequenced in a study of blood T cell repertoires in COVID-19. Produced via immunoSEQ multiplex PCR; TCRdb's table is partial and in-frame only. The profile shows roughly 290,000 clones, around 85% of them singletons. Sequenced sample: PBMCs or T cells enriched from blood (not recorded which). These TCRs come from a woman aged 30 to 39 who had recovered from COVID-19. Both conserved end residues are part of each CDR3. Fields, in order: V gene, clone size, J gene, D gene, CDR3 protein, CDR3 DNA. The D gene is left open where the match is weak. Size is stated for part of the rows, as once, few or many counts, or as a class when the clone is expanded.

V: TRBV5-1; size: -; J: TRBJ2-7; D: -; CDR3: CASSPGYGVYEQYF; DNA: TGCGCCAGCAGCCCGGGTTACGGTGTTTACGAGCAGTACTTC
V: TRBV3-1/TRBV3-2; size: -; J: TRBJ2-1; D: -; CDR3: CASSQAGPLRSSYNEQFF; DNA: TGTGCCAGCAGCCAAGCGGGTCCACTCCGGAGCTCCTACAATGAGCAGTTCTTC
V: TRBV24-1; size: -; J: TRBJ2-3; D: TRBD1; CDR3: CATSDSGQGTDTQYF; DNA: TGTGCCACCAGTGATTCGGGACAGGGCACAGATACGCAGTATTTT
V: TRBV10-3; size: -; J: TRBJ1-1; D: TRBD1; CDR3: CAISPGTGAVGNTEAFF; DNA: TGTGCCATCTCCCCCGGGACAGGGGCGGTGGGGAACACTGAAGCTTTCTTT
V: TRBV2; size: -; J: TRBJ1-5; D: -; CDR3: CASSVGRSRDQPQHF; DNA: TGTGCCAGCAGTGTTGGGAGGAGTCGAGATCAGCCCCAGCATTTT
V: TRBV5-6; size: once; J: TRBJ1-3; D: -; CDR3: CASSLGTVVGSGNTIYF; DNA: TGTGCCAGCAGCTTGGGGACAGTCGTTGGGTCTGGAAACACCATATATTTT
V: TRBV6-5; size: -; J: TRBJ1-1; D: TRBD1; CDR3: CASTSLQGVVAFF; DNA: TGTGCCAGCACCTCGCTGCAGGGGGTCGTAGCTTTCTTT
V: TRBV7-9; size: -; J: TRBJ2-1; D: -; CDR3: CASSLGNVGRNEQFF; DNA: TGTGCCAGCAGCTTAGGTAACGTGGGGCGCAATGAGCAGTTCTTC
V: TRBV2; size: -; J: TRBJ2-7; D: -; CDR3: CASSREGYEQYF; DNA: TGTGCCAGCAGCCGAGAGGGCTACGAGCAGTACTTC
V: TRBV7-8; size: -; J: TRBJ1-1; D: -; CDR3: CASSPEQSSNTEAFF; DNA: TGTGCCAGCAGCCCAGAACAGAGCTCGAACACTGAAGCTTTCTTT
V: TRBV29-1; size: -; J: TRBJ2-7; D: TRBD1; CDR3: CSVPGTGSYEQYF; DNA: TGCAGCGTCCCCGGGACAGGGAGCTACGAGCAGTACTTC
V: TRBV4-1; size: once; J: TRBJ2-7; D: TRBD2; CDR3: CASSSRTSEGYEQYF; DNA: TGCGCCAGCAGCTCTCGGACTAGCGAAGGCTACGAGCAGTACTTC
V: TRBV6-5; size: -; J: TRBJ1-2; D: -; CDR3: CASTRGAGVNYGYTF; DNA: TGTGCCAGCACCAGGGGCGCCGGGGTGAACTATGGCTACACCTTC
V: TRBV11-2; size: once; J: TRBJ1-4; D: TRBD1; CDR3: CASSLTGGSVEKLFF; DNA: TGTGCCAGCAGCTTAACAGGGGGCTCGGTTGAAAAACTGTTTTTT
V: TRBV4-2; size: -; J: TRBJ2-1; D: TRBD1; CDR3: CASSQEGQGYNEQFF; DNA: TGTGCCAGCAGCCAAGAGGGACAGGGATACAATGAGCAGTTCTTC
V: TRBV7-2; size: -; J: TRBJ1-1; D: -; CDR3: CASSLAAPGRPNTEAFF; DNA: TGTGCCAGCAGCTTGGCGGCGCCAGGGAGGCCGAACACTGAAGCTTTCTTT
V: TRBV27; size: -; J: TRBJ2-1; D: -; CDR3: CASSGGFPVGPNNEQFF; DNA: TGTGCCAGCAGTGGAGGGTTCCCCGTTGGCCCAAACAATGAGCAGTTCTTC
V: TRBV11-2; size: -; J: TRBJ2-6; D: -; CDR3: CASSLGQLSGANVLTF; DNA: TGTGCCAGCAGCTTAGGACAGCTCTCTGGGGCCAACGTCCTGACTTTC
V: TRBV28; size: -; J: TRBJ2-7; D: -; CDR3: CAAGTLEAYEQYF; DNA: TGTGCCGCCGGGACACTCGAGGCCTACGAGCAGTACTTC
V: TRBV7-9; size: -; J: TRBJ2-3; D: -; CDR3: CASSLTRGTDTQYF; DNA: TGTGCCAGCAGCTTAACGCGGGGCACAGATACGCAGTATTTT
V: TRBV9; size: -; J: TRBJ1-6; D: -; CDR3: CASSVGPREDNSPLHF; DNA: TGTGCCAGCAGCGTAGGCCCCAGGGAGGATAATTCACCCCTCCACTTT
V: TRBV5-1; size: -; J: TRBJ2-7; D: -; CDR3: CASSLAGAGRSYEQYF; DNA: TGCGCCAGCAGCTTGGCCGGGGCGGGACGCTCCTACGAGCAGTACTTC
V: TRBV15; size: -; J: TRBJ1-1; D: -; CDR3: CATSGSPGPKAFF; DNA: TGTGCCACCAGCGGCTCCCCGGGTCCGAAAGCTTTCTTT